This T cell receptor beta chain was identified during a study of shared clonotypes between healthy human individuals (dated by TCRdb to 2020 to 2021). The study in broad terms: Three men and two women, aged 18 to 49 years, made up the cohort. Between about 0.8 and 9 billion PBMCs per donor were obtained by leukapheresis. The study deeply sequenced blood TCR repertoires of five healthy adults to estimate repertoire size and the extent of clonotype sharing between individuals. Libraries were prepared and TCR repertoires were sequenced by different laboratories using diverse techniques, in order to increase sequencing depth and limit assay-specific biases. For each donor, three plates each were used for CD4 naive and CD4 memory, two plates were used for CD8 naive, and one plate was used for CD8 memory.

The full study reports these points: Incomplete sequencing was indicated by rarefaction of sorted-subset datasets, despite the large sequencing depth. Because the study included a small number of donors, the genetic and exposure-history diversity represented was limited. Based on pairwise subsampling, the degree of clonotype sharing among donors was expected to be affected by sequencing depth. Naive subsets generally had larger estimated clonotype richness than memory subsets. Only blood was sampled, and tissue TCR repertoires likely differ from those in blood. Compared with non-shared clonotypes, the clonotypes found in all four sorted-subset donors had higher generation probabilities. About 4.5% of naive CD4, 3.5% of naive CD8, roughly 2.4% of memory CD4, and more than 0.35% of memory CD8 clonotypes were shared across several donors.

TCR CDR3 regions were amplified from genomic DNA by multiplex PCR using the deep immunoSEQ assay. Extracted genomic DNA from each cell subset was spread evenly across all wells of several immunoSEQ 96-well plates, with each plate serving as a replicate. For sorted subsets, approximately 200 ng of genomic DNA, equivalent to 25,000 to 35,000 T cell genomes, went into each replicate PCR. Purified libraries were quantified with a Qubit 3.0 fluorometer, sized on a Bioanalyzer 2100, and re-quantified with the KAPA Library Quantification kit. Every immunoSEQ 96-well plate was sequenced on a separate single-read 150-cycle Illumina NextSeq 550 flow cell. The authors' pipeline ran thus. The immunoSEQ output contained only junctional sequences without quality scores, so filtering could not match that applied to full-length reads. Sequences were annotated with PyIR, a Python wrapper for IgBLAST v1.9, using IMGT germline references to assign V/J genes and CDR3. Reads with weak V/J assignments (E-value above 1e-6), missing CDR3, stop codons, out-of-frame junctions, or ambiguous translated residues were removed. A V3J clonotype was defined by an identical inferred V gene, J gene, and CDR3 amino acid sequence. Percentage overlap between repertoires was calculated by dividing the number of shared unique clonotypes by the size of the smaller repertoire. Three approaches were used to assess repertoire richness: RTK rarefaction, the Chao1 estimator, and Recon v2.1 estimates of unobserved clonotypes. OLGA was used to compute generation probabilities for all TCRbeta clonotypes that the gDNA method yielded from four donors. Sourced from immuneACCESS, this table was stored by TCRdb with only in-frame sequences that have V and J called. A share of the clones is absent; for the studies checked, an unresolved V gene accounts for under half, and the remainder has no known explanation. The DNA gave D and trimming, while V, J and clone size come from that table. This sample has some 2,000,000 clones in its table, and about 94% of those were observed once. In total, the top ten clones hold roughly 1.1% of the sample.

CD8 naive samples were obtained by positive selection for CCR7 among CD45RO-negative cells, yielding a CD45RA+CCR7+ population from which TemRA cells were excluded. Healthy HIV-negative adults with no recently reported acute infections or vaccinations were included as donors. Every donor was a Caucasian adult living in Nashville, Tennessee, USA. Blood was collected by leukapheresis, and PBMCs were isolated by Ficoll-Histopaque density gradient centrifugation and then cryopreserved in liquid nitrogen vapor phase. Purity and quantity of every magnetically sorted T cell population were checked by analytical flow cytometry. Genomic DNA was isolated from every sorted fraction and measured by UV absorbance on a Nanodrop 2000c. Based on the germline V gene, the CDR1 and CDR2 sequences are SGHTA and FQGNSA. Counted from cysteine to phenylalanine, this CDR3 has 17 amino acids. Kept here is only the CDR3 DNA, which spans 51 bases and is read in frame from base 1. For this chain, trimming is 3 bases at the V end and 2 bases at the J end, and the number of junction bases without a gene match is 8.

A note on this clone: This receptor's antigen is unknown. There are no base qualities to consult, and no much larger clone falls within one base.

The sequencing sample was made of naive CD8+ T cells sorted from blood. In the paper's terms, the cell subset or site label means: CD45RA+CCR7+. The chain couples TRBV7-2 to TRBJ2-5; the junction holds 11 bases that match TRBD2. The clonotype comes from a man aged 18-30 years in good health. The DNA reads TGTGCCAGCAGCTTCAGGGGGACTAGCGGCTTACAAGAGACCCAGTACTTC. This codes for CASSFRGTSGLQETQYF. The CDR3, completed at both ends by the reference TRBV7-2 and TRBJ2-5 genes, gives the full variable domain GAGVSQSPSNKVTEKGKDVELRCDPISGHTALYWYRQSLGQGLEFLIYFQGNSAPDKSGLPSDRFSAERTGGSVSTLTIQRTQQEDSAVYLCASSFRGTSGLQETQYFGPGTRLLVL.